This T cell receptor (beta chain) was obtained from a study of T cell clones after liver transplantation. Study observations and caveats: Migration into the graft, not deletion, may explain lost graft donor-reactive T cells.

The table came from immunoSEQ multiplex PCR; TCRdb's copy has only in-frame clones and leaves some out. This table holds around 640 clones, around 55% found once. From germline, CDR1 is SGDLS and CDR2 YYNGEE. This CDR3 has 17 residues. Trimming removed 4 bases at V and 0 bases at J, with 16 bases between. This clone was recorded a few times. Antigen specificity is unknown. Alloreactive TCRbeta sequences came from sequencing proliferating CFSE-low cells in the MLR. Graft donor PBMCs, splenocytes, lymph-node cells, or third-party PBMCs stimulated pre-transplant recipient cells. V usage is TRBV9 and J usage is TRBJ2-2; unclear D gene. The receptor was derived from a human patient who received a liver transplant. Some T cells could come from the graft donor. The sample consisted of CD8+ T cells from cultured PBMCs. The CDR3 loop is CASSSPRYKSNTGELFF. DNA of the CDR3: TGTGCCAGCAGCTCCCCAAGGTATAAGTCGAACACCGGGGAGCTGTTTTTT.